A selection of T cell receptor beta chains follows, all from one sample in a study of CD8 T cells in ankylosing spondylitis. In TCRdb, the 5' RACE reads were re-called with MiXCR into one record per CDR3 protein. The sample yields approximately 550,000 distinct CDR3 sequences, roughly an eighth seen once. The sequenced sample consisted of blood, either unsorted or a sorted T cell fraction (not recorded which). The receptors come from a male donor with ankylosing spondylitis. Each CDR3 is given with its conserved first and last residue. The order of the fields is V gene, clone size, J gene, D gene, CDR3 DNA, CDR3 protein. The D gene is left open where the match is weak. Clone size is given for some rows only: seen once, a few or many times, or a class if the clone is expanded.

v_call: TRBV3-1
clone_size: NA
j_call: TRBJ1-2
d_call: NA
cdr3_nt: TGTGCCAGCAGCCAGAAGGCGGGGTTGGCTGGCTACACCTTC
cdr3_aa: CASSQKAGLAGYTF

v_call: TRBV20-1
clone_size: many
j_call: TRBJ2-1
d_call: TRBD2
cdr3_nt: TGCAGTGCTAGGTCGAGCGGGGAAGCCTACAATGAGCAGTTCTTC
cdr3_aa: CSARSSGEAYNEQFF

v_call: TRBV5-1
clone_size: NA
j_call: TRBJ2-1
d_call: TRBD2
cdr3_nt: TGCGCCAGCAGCTCACCGGGACTAGCGGGAGTTTCCTACAATGAGCAGTTCTTC
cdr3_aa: CASSSPGLAGVSYNEQFF

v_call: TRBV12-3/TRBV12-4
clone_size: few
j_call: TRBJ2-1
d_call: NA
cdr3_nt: TGTGCCAGCAGTTTATGGGGGAGAGACAATGAGCAGTTCTTC
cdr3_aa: CASSLWGRDNEQFF

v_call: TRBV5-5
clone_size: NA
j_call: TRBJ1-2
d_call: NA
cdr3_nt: TGTGCCAGCAGCTTGGACCCCGGGGGGCCTGGCTACACCTTC
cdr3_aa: CASSLDPGGPGYTF

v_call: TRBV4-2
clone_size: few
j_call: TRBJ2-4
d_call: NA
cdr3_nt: TGTGCCAGCAGCCAAGATCCGTACCGGCAAACCAAAAACATTCAGTACTTC
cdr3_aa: CASSQDPYRQTKNIQYF

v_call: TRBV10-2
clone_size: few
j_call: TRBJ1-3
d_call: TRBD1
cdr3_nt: TGCGCCAGCAGTGACTCGAGACAGGGGAATGGAAACACCATATATTTT
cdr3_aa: CASSDSRQGNGNTIYF

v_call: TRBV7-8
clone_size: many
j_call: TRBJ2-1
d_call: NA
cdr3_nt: TGTGCCAGCACCCGTAGGGGGGACAGCTCCTACAATGAGCAGTTCTTC
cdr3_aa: CASTRRGDSSYNEQFF

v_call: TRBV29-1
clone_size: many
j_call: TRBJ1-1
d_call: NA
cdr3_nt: TGCAGCGTTGTTGGGGGTTTGGACACTGAAGCTTTCTTT
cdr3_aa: CSVVGGLDTEAFF

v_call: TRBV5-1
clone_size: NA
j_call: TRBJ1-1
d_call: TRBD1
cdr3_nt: TGCGCCAGCAGCTTCGGACAGGGTGATGAAGCTTTCTTT
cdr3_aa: CASSFGQGDEAFF

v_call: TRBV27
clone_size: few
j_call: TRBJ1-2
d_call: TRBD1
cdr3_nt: TGTGCCAGCAGTCAGCAGGGGGATCGAGGCTACACCTTC
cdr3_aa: CASSQQGDRGYTF

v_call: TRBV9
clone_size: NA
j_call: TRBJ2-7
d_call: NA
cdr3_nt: TGTGCCAGCAGCGTCTCGGGGAACAGCTTCGAGCAGTACTTC
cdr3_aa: CASSVSGNSFEQYF

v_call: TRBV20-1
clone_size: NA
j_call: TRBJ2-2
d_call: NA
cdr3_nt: TGCAGTGCCCCTCGAAGTCTGAACACCGGGGAGCTGTTTTTT
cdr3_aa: CSAPRSLNTGELFF

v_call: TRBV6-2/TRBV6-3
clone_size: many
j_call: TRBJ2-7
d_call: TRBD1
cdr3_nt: TGTGCCAGCAAGAAACAGGGGGCAAGTATGGACGAGCAGTACTTC
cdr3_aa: CASKKQGASMDEQYF

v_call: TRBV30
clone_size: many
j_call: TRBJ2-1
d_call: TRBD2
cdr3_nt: TGTGCCTGGAGTCTAGCGGGAGCATCCTCCTACAATGAGCAGTTCTTC
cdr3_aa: CAWSLAGASSYNEQFF

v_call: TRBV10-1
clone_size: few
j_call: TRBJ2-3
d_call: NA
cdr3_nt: TGCGCCAGCAGGGACTCGTTGACTAGCACAGATACGCAGTATTTT
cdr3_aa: CASRDSLTSTDTQYF

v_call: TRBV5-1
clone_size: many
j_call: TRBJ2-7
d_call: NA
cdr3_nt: TGCGCCAGCAGCTTGGTGGGCGGAAGCTCCTACGAGCAGTACTTC
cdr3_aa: CASSLVGGSSYEQYF

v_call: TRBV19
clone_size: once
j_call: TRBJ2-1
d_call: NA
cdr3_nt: TGTGCCAGTGGTCAAGCTCAGAGAAGCTACAATGAGCAGTTCTTC
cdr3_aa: CASGQAQRSYNEQFF

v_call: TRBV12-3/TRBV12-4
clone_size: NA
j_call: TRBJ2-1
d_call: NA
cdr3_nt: TGTGCCAGCAGTTTAGGACTTACCAAAAATGAGCAGTTCTTC
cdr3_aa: CASSLGLTKNEQFF

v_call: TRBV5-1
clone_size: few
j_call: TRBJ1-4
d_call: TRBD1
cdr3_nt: TGCGCCAGCAGCGTGGACAGGGAGAATGAAAAACTGTTTTTT
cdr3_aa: CASSVDRENEKLFF

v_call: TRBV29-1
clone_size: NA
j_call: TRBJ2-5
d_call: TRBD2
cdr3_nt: TGCATCACGGGGGAGGGGCGGGAGACCCAGTACTTC
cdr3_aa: CITGEGRETQYF

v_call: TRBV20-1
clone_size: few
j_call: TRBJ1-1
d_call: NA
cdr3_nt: TGCAGTGCCACCGGGACGGATCGGGGTCCCATGAACACTGAAGCTTTCTTT
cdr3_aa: CSATGTDRGPMNTEAFF

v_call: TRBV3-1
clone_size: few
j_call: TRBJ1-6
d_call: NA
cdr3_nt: TGTGCCAGCAGCCAAGATCACGCCCGGAGCTCCTATAATTCACCCCTCCACTTT
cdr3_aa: CASSQDHARSSYNSPLHF

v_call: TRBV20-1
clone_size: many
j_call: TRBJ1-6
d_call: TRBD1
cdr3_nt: TGCAGTGCAAGGACAGGGGGTAATTCACCCCTCCACTTT
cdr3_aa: CSARTGGNSPLHF

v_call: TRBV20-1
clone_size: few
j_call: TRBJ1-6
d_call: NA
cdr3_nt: TGCAGTGCTAGTGCCACCTTAGATTCACCCCTCCACTTT
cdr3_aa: CSASATLDSPLHF

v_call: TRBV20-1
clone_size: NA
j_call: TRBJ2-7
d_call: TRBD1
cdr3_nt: TGCAGTGCTAGGGCGGGACAGGGGTCGGGAGTGTACGAGCAGTACTTC
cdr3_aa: CSARAGQGSGVYEQYF

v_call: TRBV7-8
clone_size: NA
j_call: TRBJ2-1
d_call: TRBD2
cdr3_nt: TGTGCCAGCAGCAAGCGGGAGGCATCCTACAATGAGCAGTTCTTC
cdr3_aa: CASSKREASYNEQFF

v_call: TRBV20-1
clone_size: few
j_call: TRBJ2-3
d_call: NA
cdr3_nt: TGCAGTGCTAGACCCCTCAGAGCGGGTGCAGATACGCAGTATTTT
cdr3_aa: CSARPLRAGADTQYF

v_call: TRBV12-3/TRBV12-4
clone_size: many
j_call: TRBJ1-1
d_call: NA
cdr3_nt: TGTGCCAGCAGTTTTGGGGGCCCCAACACTGAAGCTTTCTTT
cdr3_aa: CASSFGGPNTEAFF

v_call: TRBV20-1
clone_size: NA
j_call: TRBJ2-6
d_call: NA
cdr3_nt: TGCAGTGCTAGTGGGCGGGTAGGGGCCAACGTCCTGACTTTC
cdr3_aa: CSASGRVGANVLTF

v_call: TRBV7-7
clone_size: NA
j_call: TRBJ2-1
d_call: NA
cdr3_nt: TGTGCCAGCAGCACCGACACCCCGGGCGATGAGCAGTTCTTC
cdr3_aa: CASSTDTPGDEQFF

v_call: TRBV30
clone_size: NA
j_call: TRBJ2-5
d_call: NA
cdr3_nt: TGTGCCTGGAGTACCGGACCACCCCTGGAGACCCAGTACTTC
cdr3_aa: CAWSTGPPLETQYF

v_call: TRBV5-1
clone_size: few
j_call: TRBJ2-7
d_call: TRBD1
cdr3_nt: TGCGCCAGCAGCTATAACAGGGGACCCTCCTACGAGCAGTACTTC
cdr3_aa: CASSYNRGPSYEQYF

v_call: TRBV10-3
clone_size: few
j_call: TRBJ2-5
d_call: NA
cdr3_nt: TGTGCCATCAGTGAGGGGGGGGACAGCGAGACCCAGTACTTC
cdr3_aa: CAISEGGDSETQYF

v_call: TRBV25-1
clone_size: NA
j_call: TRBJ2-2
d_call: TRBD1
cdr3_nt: TGTGCCAGCAGAAAGGGACAGAGGAACACCGGGGAGCTGTTTTTT
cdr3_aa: CASRKGQRNTGELFF

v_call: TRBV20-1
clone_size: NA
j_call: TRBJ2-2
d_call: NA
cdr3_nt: TGCAGTGCTAGAGATCCCCTGTTTGGGACCGGGGAGCTGTTTTTT
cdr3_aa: CSARDPLFGTGELFF

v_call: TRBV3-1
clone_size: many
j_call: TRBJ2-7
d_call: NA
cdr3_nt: TGTGCCAGCAGCCCGAAGCCCCAGGGGATTTGGAACGAGCAGTACTTC
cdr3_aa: CASSPKPQGIWNEQYF

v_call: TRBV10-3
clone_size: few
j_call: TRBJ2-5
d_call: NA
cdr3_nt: TGTGCCATCAGTGGGAGAATGTTAGAGACCCAGTACTTC
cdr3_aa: CAISGRMLETQYF

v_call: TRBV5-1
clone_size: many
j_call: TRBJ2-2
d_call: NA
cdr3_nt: TGCGCCAGCAGCTCGACAGACTTAACCGGGGAGCTGTTTTTT
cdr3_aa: CASSSTDLTGELFF

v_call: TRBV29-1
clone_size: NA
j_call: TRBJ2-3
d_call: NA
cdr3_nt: TGCAGCGTTGGACGAGACACAGATACGCAGTATTTT
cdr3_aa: CSVGRDTDTQYF

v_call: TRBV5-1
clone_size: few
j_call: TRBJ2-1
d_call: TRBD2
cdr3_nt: TGCGCCAGCAGCTTGGTGCTAGCGGGGGAGAATCGGCAGTTCTTC
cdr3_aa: CASSLVLAGENRQFF

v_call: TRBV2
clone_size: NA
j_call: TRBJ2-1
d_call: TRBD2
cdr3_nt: TGTGCCAGCGGGGCAGGCAGCGGGAGCAATGAGCAGTTCTTC
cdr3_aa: CASGAGSGSNEQFF

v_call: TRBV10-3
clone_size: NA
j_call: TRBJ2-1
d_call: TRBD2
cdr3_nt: TGTGCCATCAGTGCTTTTACTAGCGTCTCCTACAATGAGCAGTTCTTC
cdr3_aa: CAISAFTSVSYNEQFF

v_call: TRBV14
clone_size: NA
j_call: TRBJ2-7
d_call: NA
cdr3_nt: TGTGCCAGCAGCCAAGGTGCCGGGACATACTACGAGCAGTACTTC
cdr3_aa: CASSQGAGTYYEQYF

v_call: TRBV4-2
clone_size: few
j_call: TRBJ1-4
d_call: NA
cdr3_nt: TGTGCCAGCAGCCAGGAAAGGGGCAGGGAAAAACTGTTTTTT
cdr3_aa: CASSQERGREKLFF

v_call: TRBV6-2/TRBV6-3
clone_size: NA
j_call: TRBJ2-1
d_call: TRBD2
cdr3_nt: TGTGCCAGCAGTTACCGGCGGGAGTTTCTGTTCTTC
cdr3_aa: CASSYRREFLFF

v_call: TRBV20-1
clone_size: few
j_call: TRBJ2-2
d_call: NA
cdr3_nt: TGCAGTGTCCAACGGGGCAACACCGGGGAGCTGTTTTTT
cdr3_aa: CSVQRGNTGELFF

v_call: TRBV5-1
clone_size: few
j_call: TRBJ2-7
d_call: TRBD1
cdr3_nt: TGCGCCAGCAGCTATCAGACAGGGGCGGCCTACGAGCAGTACTTC
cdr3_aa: CASSYQTGAAYEQYF

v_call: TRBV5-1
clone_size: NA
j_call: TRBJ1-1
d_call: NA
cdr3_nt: TGCGCCAGCAGCCCAGGCGCCGTTTGGAACACTGAAGCTTTCTTT
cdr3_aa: CASSPGAVWNTEAFF

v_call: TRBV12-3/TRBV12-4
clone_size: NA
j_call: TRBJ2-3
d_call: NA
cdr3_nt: TGTGCCAGCAGTTGGGGCAGGCTTACAGATACGCAGTATTTT
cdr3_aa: CASSWGRLTDTQYF

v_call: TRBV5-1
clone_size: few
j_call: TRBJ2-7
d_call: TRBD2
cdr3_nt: TGCGCCAGCAGCCCTGGGGGGGTCCGGGGGCAGTACTTC
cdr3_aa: CASSPGGVRGQYF

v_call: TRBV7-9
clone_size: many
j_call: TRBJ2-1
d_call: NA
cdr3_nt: TGTGCCAGCAGCTTAGGGGGTAATACATACAATGAGCAGTTCTTC
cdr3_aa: CASSLGGNTYNEQFF

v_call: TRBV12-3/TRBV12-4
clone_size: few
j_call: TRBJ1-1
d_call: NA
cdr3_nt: TGTGCCAGCAGTTTGGGAATGGACGGTGAAGCTTTCTTT
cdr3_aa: CASSLGMDGEAFF

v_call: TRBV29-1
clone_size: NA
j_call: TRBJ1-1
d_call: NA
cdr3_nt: TGCAGCGGTGGATCTCTGAACACTGAAGCTTTCTTT
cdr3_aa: CSGGSLNTEAFF